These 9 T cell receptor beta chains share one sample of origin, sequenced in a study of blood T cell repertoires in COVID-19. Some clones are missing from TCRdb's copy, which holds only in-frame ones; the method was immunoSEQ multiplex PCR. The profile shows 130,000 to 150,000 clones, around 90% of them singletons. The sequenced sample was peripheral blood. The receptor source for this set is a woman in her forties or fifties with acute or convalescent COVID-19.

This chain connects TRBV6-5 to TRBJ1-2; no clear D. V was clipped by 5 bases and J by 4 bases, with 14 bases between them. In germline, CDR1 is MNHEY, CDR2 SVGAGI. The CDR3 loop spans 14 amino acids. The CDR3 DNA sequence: TGTGCCAGCAGTCCCGACCGAGGGATCTATGGCTACACCTTC. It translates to CASSPDRGIYGYTF.

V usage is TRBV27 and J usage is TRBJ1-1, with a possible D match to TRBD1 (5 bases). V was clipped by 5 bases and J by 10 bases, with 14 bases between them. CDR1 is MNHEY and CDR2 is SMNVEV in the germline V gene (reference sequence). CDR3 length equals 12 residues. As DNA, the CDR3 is TGTGCCAGCAGTAGTCGGGACTTGGTAGCTTTCTTT. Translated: CASSSRDLVAFF.

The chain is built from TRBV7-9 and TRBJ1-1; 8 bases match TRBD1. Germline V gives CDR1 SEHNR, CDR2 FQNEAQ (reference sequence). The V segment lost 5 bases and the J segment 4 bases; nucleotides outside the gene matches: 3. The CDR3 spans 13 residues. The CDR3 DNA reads TGTGCCAGCAGCCGTGGGACAGGCACTGAAGCTTTCTTT. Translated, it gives CASSRGTGTEAFF.

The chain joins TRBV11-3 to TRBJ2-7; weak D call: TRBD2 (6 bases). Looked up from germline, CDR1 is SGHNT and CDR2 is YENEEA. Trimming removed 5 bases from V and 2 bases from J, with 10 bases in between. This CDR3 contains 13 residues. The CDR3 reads CASSPGEAYEQYF. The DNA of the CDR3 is TGTGCCAGCAGCCCCGGGGAGGCCTACGAGCAGTACTTC.

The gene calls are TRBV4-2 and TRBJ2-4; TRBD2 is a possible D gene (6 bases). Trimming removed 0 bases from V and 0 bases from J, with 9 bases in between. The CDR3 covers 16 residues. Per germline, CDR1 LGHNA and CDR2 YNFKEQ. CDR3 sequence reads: CASSQEGTLAKNIQYF. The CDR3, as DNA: TGTGCCAGCAGCCAAGAGGGGACTTTAGCCAAAAACATTCAGTACTTC.

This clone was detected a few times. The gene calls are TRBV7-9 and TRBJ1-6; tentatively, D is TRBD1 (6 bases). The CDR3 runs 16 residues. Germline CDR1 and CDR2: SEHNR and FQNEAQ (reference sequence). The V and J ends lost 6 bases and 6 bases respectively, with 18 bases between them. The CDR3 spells CASSSAGGGSNSPLHF. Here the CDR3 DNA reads TGTGCCAGCAGTTCGGCGGGGGGCGGTAGTAATTCACCCCTCCACTTT.

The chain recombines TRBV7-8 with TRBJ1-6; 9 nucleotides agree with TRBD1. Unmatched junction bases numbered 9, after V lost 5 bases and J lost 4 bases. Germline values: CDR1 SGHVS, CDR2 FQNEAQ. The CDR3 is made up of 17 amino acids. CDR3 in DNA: TGTGCCAGCAGCCTTACTCCCGGGACAGGGTATAATTCACCCCTCCACTTT. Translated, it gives CASSLTPGTGYNSPLHF.

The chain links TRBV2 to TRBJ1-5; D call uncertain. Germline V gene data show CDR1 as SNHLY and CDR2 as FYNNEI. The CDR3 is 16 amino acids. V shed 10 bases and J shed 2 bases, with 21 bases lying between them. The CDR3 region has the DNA TGTGCCACCGACTCCGGATCCTCCCCTGGCAATCAGCCCCAGCATTTT. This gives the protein CATDSGSSPGNQPQHF.

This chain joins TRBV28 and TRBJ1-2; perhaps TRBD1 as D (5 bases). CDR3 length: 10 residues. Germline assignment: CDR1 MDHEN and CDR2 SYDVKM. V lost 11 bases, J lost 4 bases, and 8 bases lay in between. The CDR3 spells CASGVYGYTF. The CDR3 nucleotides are TGTGCCTCGGGGGTCTATGGCTACACCTTC.